One TCR beta chain is described in this entry. Its antigen is as yet unknown. These data originate in a study of T cell responses to AZD1222 COVID-19 vaccine. Study-wide results and caveats: Seropositive status at baseline applied to only a handful of AZD1222 recipients. The study found vaccine-associated CD4 TCRs spanning spike, dominant at 160-218 and 743-854. Donor demographics were predominantly white British with a female majority; clonal diversity may be underestimated.

The protocol was immunoSEQ multiplex PCR, while the TCRdb copy is restricted to in-frame clones and leaves out a portion. The top ten clones hold 4.5% to 6.5% of a sample with approximately 150,000 clones, approximately 90% of them seen once. Here the sequenced sample was peripheral blood, taken on day 0 of AZD1222 vaccination. This clonotype was obtained from an adult in good health.

The CDR3 DNA sequence: TGTGCCAGCAGCTTGGGCAGGGACACTGAAGCTTTCTTT. It is translated as CASSLGRDTEAFF. This chain joins TRBV5-4 and TRBJ1-1; a weak D match, TRBD1 (5 bases). This CDR3 comprises 13 residues. Germline CDR1 SGHNT, CDR2 YYREEE (reference sequence). V was pared by 0 bases and J by 3 bases, with 6 bases between.